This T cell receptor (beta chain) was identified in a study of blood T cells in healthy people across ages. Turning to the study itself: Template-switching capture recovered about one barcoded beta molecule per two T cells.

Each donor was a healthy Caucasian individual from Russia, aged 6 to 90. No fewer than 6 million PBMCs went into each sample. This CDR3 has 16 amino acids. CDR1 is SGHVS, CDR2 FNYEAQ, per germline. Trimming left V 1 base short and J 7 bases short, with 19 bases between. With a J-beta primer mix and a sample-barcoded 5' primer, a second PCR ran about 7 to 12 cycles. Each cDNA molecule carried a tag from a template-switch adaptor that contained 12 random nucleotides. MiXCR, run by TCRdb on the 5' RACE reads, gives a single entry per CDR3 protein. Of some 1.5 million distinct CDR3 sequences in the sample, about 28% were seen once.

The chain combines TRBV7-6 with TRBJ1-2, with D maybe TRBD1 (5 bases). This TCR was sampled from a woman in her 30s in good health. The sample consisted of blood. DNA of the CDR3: TGTGCCAGCAGCTTAGGAGGGGAATCAGGGCCCTGTGGCTACACCTTC. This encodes CASSLGGESGPCGYTF.